This section outlines one TCR beta chain sequence together with its context. Its antigen is not identified. With molecular barcodes, quantitative 5'-RACE was used to make the TCR beta libraries. One entry per CDR3 protein results from TCRdb running MiXCR on the 5' RACE reads. The data contain 130,000 or so distinct CDR3 sequences, roughly 6.6% of them singletons. This entry comes from a study of CD8 T cells in ankylosing spondylitis. Study observations and caveats: Reportedly, matched ankylosing spondylitis synovial fluid was significantly enriched for disease-linked clones.

This CDR3 region has 14 residues. CDR1 is SGHTA and CDR2 is FQGNSA in the germline V gene. Trimming took 1 base from V and 2 from J, leaving 9 bases between them. This chain connects TRBV7-2 to TRBJ2-7; D uncertain. The sequence derives from a male donor with ankylosing spondylitis or in good health (not recorded which). The sequenced material came from blood, either unsorted or a sorted T cell fraction (not recorded which). This chain's CDR3 is CASSLEAQTYEQYF. The CDR3 DNA reads as TGTGCCAGCAGCTTAGAGGCCCAAACCTACGAGCAGTACTTC.